This is a list of T cell receptor beta chains from one sample in a study of T-cell reconstitution after alpha-beta-depleted transplantation in children. MiXCR, run by TCRdb on the PCR reads, gives a single entry per CDR3 protein. The sample yields around 700,000 distinct CDR3 sequences, over 10% seen once. The source material was PBMCs, sampled before TCRalphabeta/CD19-depleted stem cell transplant. All receptors derive from a girl aged 2 to 9 with congenital amegakaryocytic thrombocytopenia, due to receive a stem cell transplant. Both conserved end residues are trimmed from each CDR3.

v_call cdr3_aa
TRBV12-5 ASGFGRRSNIDPERLDSYNEQF
TRBV15 ATSRVGTNYNEQF
TRBV30 AWSVVGVADTQY
TRBV29-1 SVEAVGSSLADTQY
TRBV20-1 SALRGSGRQETQY
TRBV4-2 ASSQEGTSGSGEQF
TRBV20-1 SGVPGLRYNEQF
TRBV11-2 ASSVGDPWGGQETQY
TRBV29-1 SVVLGQAPYEQY
TRBV5-1 ASETGFSGANVLT
TRBV4-2 ASSHFDLSSYNEQF
TRBV2 ASSEAAGAGNTIY
TRBV20-1 SASPGPRYEQY
TRBV6-5 ASSYSVQGTNEKLF
TRBV20-1 SASGRQETQY
TRBV5-5 ASSPWGGYNEQF
TRBV7-8 ASSPSEGEQF
TRBV5-1 ASSLERGGGTGELF
TRBV20-1 SAVSISLAENIQY
TRBV6-1 ASSELFRDSRSYGEQF
TRBV5-1 ASSLNRVGTEAF
TRBV7-6 ASSRETGDNEQF